Listed below are T cell receptor beta chains from one sample, sequenced in a study of patients and donors after allogeneic stem cell transplantation. Via MiXCR, TCRdb re-called the RT-PCR reads, giving one row per CDR3 protein. The table records just over 55,000 distinct CDR3 sequences, about an eighth of them present only once. The specimen sequenced was blood, either unsorted or a sorted T cell fraction (not recorded which). The source of these receptors is a human donor who was either an allogeneic HSCT recipient or a stem cell or donor lymphocyte infusion donor (not recorded which). It is not recorded whose cells these are; they may come from a transplant donor. Each CDR3 is given with its conserved first and last residue. Each record gives: clone size, J gene, V gene, D gene, CDR3 protein, CDR3 DNA. A D gene is named only where the DNA matches it firmly. Rows may omit the clone size; those that give it use once, few, many or a size class.

clone size: few
J gene: TRBJ2-7
V gene: TRBV7-9
D gene: .
CDR3 protein: CASSGDGRYEQYF
CDR3 DNA: TGTGCCAGCAGCGGGGACGGGAGATACGAGCAGTACTTC

clone size: many
J gene: TRBJ1-1
V gene: TRBV12-3/TRBV12-4
D gene: .
CDR3 protein: CASSDSGDTEAFF
CDR3 DNA: TGTGCCAGCAGTGATTCCGGGGACACTGAAGCTTTCTTT

clone size: .
J gene: TRBJ1-1
V gene: TRBV27
D gene: .
CDR3 protein: CASSSPGTNTEAFF
CDR3 DNA: TGTGCCAGCAGTTCCCCAGGAACGAACACTGAAGCTTTCTTT

clone size: many
J gene: TRBJ2-7
V gene: TRBV6-6
D gene: .
CDR3 protein: CASSYSKVWEQYF
CDR3 DNA: TGTGCCAGCAGTTACTCGAAGGTGTGGGAGCAGTACTTC

clone size: few
J gene: TRBJ2-2
V gene: TRBV29-1
D gene: TRBD2
CDR3 protein: CSVTGLAGGTGELFF
CDR3 DNA: TGCAGCGTGACCGGACTAGCGGGCGGCACCGGGGAGCTGTTTTTT

clone size: .
J gene: TRBJ1-1
V gene: TRBV27
D gene: TRBD1
CDR3 protein: CASSLRDRVYSEAFF
CDR3 DNA: TGTGCCAGCAGTTTAAGGGACAGGGTTTATTCTGAAGCTTTCTTT

clone size: .
J gene: TRBJ2-1
V gene: TRBV9
D gene: .
CDR3 protein: CASSVDPKGPYNEQFF
CDR3 DNA: TGTGCCAGCAGCGTAGACCCTAAGGGACCATACAATGAGCAGTTCTTC

clone size: few
J gene: TRBJ2-1
V gene: TRBV7-2
D gene: .
CDR3 protein: CASSFRTDPYNEQFF
CDR3 DNA: TGTGCCAGCAGCTTTAGGACAGACCCCTACAATGAGCAGTTCTTC

clone size: .
J gene: TRBJ2-2
V gene: TRBV20-1
D gene: .
CDR3 protein: CSVGAANTGELFF
CDR3 DNA: TGCAGCGTTGGGGCCGCGAACACCGGGGAGCTGTTTTTT

clone size: few
J gene: TRBJ2-7
V gene: TRBV6-5
D gene: .
CDR3 protein: CASRASVAYEQYF
CDR3 DNA: TGTGCCAGCAGGGCTAGCGTAGCCTACGAGCAGTACTTC

clone size: many
J gene: TRBJ1-1
V gene: TRBV27
D gene: .
CDR3 protein: CASSPRGATEAFF
CDR3 DNA: TGTGCCAGCAGTCCCCGAGGGGCCACTGAAGCTTTCTTT

clone size: few
J gene: TRBJ2-1
V gene: TRBV12-3/TRBV12-4
D gene: .
CDR3 protein: CASSLAFYQGNEQFF
CDR3 DNA: TGTGCCAGCAGTTTAGCCTTTTACCAGGGCAATGAGCAGTTCTTC

clone size: few
J gene: TRBJ2-1
V gene: TRBV20-1
D gene: TRBD2
CDR3 protein: CSARLADNEQFF
CDR3 DNA: TGCAGTGCTAGACTAGCGGACAATGAGCAGTTCTTC

clone size: few
J gene: TRBJ1-3
V gene: TRBV20-1
D gene: .
CDR3 protein: CSARGDSGNTIYF
CDR3 DNA: TGCAGTGCTAGGGGAGACTCTGGAAACACCATATATTTT

clone size: .
J gene: TRBJ2-1
V gene: TRBV11-3
D gene: .
CDR3 protein: CASTKPGIGEQFF
CDR3 DNA: TGTGCCAGCACCAAGCCAGGGATCGGTGAGCAGTTCTTC

clone size: .
J gene: TRBJ2-5
V gene: TRBV12-3/TRBV12-4
D gene: TRBD2
CDR3 protein: CASSLLAGIQETQYF
CDR3 DNA: TGTGCCAGCAGTTTGCTAGCGGGGATCCAAGAGACCCAGTACTTC

clone size: few
J gene: TRBJ1-4
V gene: TRBV6-5
D gene: TRBD1
CDR3 protein: CASSYGQGFEKLFF
CDR3 DNA: TGTGCCAGCAGTTACGGACAGGGCTTTGAAAAACTGTTTTTT

clone size: .
J gene: TRBJ2-1
V gene: TRBV2
D gene: TRBD2
CDR3 protein: CASSLGLAGLLFGNEQFF
CDR3 DNA: TGTGCCAGCAGTCTGGGACTAGCGGGACTCCTCTTCGGAAATGAGCAGTTCTTC

clone size: many
J gene: TRBJ1-3
V gene: TRBV6-5
D gene: .
CDR3 protein: CASRNNGQKGNTIYF
CDR3 DNA: TGTGCCAGCAGAAACAACGGACAGAAGGGAAACACCATATATTTT

clone size: many
J gene: TRBJ1-5
V gene: TRBV2
D gene: .
CDR3 protein: CASSEILEKDQPQHF
CDR3 DNA: TGTGCCAGCAGTGAAATACTGGAGAAGGATCAGCCCCAGCATTTT

clone size: many
J gene: TRBJ2-1
V gene: TRBV20-1
D gene: TRBD2
CDR3 protein: CSATGTSSYNEQFF
CDR3 DNA: TGCAGTGCTACCGGGACTAGCTCCTACAATGAGCAGTTCTTC

clone size: many
J gene: TRBJ1-2
V gene: TRBV14
D gene: .
CDR3 protein: CASSPLRQSGYTF
CDR3 DNA: TGTGCCAGCAGCCCGTTGAGACAGTCTGGGTACACCTTC

clone size: .
J gene: TRBJ2-6
V gene: TRBV18
D gene: .
CDR3 protein: CASSRPPGAGSGANVLTF
CDR3 DNA: TGTGCCAGCTCGCGACCTCCAGGGGCAGGTTCTGGGGCCAACGTCCTGACTTTC

clone size: few
J gene: TRBJ2-3
V gene: TRBV6-5
D gene: .
CDR3 protein: CASSYPLGRGTDTQYF
CDR3 DNA: TGTGCCAGCAGTTACCCTTTAGGGAGAGGCACAGATACGCAGTATTTT

clone size: .
J gene: TRBJ1-1
V gene: TRBV3-1
D gene: TRBD1
CDR3 protein: CASSFRDRGNTEAFF
CDR3 DNA: TGTGCCAGCAGCTTCCGGGACAGGGGGAACACTGAAGCTTTCTTT

clone size: .
J gene: TRBJ1-1
V gene: TRBV10-3
D gene: .
CDR3 protein: CAISESILEAEAFF
CDR3 DNA: TGTGCCATCAGTGAGTCAATACTTGAAGCTGAAGCTTTCTTT

clone size: many
J gene: TRBJ2-7
V gene: TRBV5-5
D gene: .
CDR3 protein: CASSYPGVTYEQYF
CDR3 DNA: TGTGCCAGCAGCTACCCGGGGGTCACCTACGAGCAGTACTTC

clone size: .
J gene: TRBJ2-1
V gene: TRBV14
D gene: TRBD1
CDR3 protein: CASSVYRGRTYNEQFF
CDR3 DNA: TGTGCCAGCAGCGTATACAGGGGGCGGACCTACAATGAGCAGTTCTTC

clone size: .
J gene: TRBJ2-3
V gene: TRBV2
D gene: TRBD2
CDR3 protein: CASRLLAGRSTDTQYF
CDR3 DNA: TGTGCCAGCAGACTTTTAGCGGGACGTAGCACAGATACGCAGTATTTT

clone size: .
J gene: TRBJ2-4
V gene: TRBV24-1
D gene: .
CDR3 protein: CATSQDFGESLAKNIQYF
CDR3 DNA: TGTGCCACGAGCCAGGACTTCGGAGAATCGTTAGCCAAAAACATTCAGTACTTC

clone size: .
J gene: TRBJ2-7
V gene: TRBV29-1
D gene: TRBD1
CDR3 protein: CSVADRGLSYEQYF
CDR3 DNA: TGCAGCGTAGCGGACAGGGGGCTCTCCTACGAGCAGTACTTC

clone size: many
J gene: TRBJ1-6
V gene: TRBV7-6
D gene: .
CDR3 protein: CASSLYAGIPLGDNSPLHF
CDR3 DNA: TGTGCCAGCAGCTTATATGCAGGGATCCCCCTCGGCGATAATTCACCCCTCCACTTT

clone size: .
J gene: TRBJ2-7
V gene: TRBV27
D gene: TRBD1
CDR3 protein: CASSYRQGELEQYF
CDR3 DNA: TGTGCCAGCAGTTACCGACAGGGGGAATTGGAGCAGTACTTC

clone size: .
J gene: TRBJ2-1
V gene: TRBV5-6
D gene: .
CDR3 protein: CASSLTPEQFF
CDR3 DNA: TGTGCCAGCAGCTTGACACCCGAGCAGTTCTTC

clone size: .
J gene: TRBJ2-1
V gene: TRBV2
D gene: .
CDR3 protein: CASRSRHGRFDEQFF
CDR3 DNA: TGTGCCAGCAGATCAAGACATGGGAGGTTCGATGAGCAGTTCTTC

clone size: once
J gene: TRBJ2-7
V gene: TRBV5-1
D gene: TRBD2
CDR3 protein: CASSLGTSVYEQYF
CDR3 DNA: TGCGCCAGCAGCTTGGGGACTAGCGTGTACGAGCAGTACTTC

clone size: few
J gene: TRBJ1-2
V gene: TRBV27
D gene: .
CDR3 protein: CASSPTPAGIGYTF
CDR3 DNA: TGTGCCAGCAGCCCGACACCGGCGGGGATAGGCTACACCTTC

clone size: many
J gene: TRBJ2-4
V gene: TRBV11-2
D gene: .
CDR3 protein: CASSLDIGGLAKNIQYF
CDR3 DNA: TGTGCCAGCAGCTTAGATATCGGAGGACTGGCCAAAAACATTCAGTACTTC

clone size: .
J gene: TRBJ2-1
V gene: TRBV28
D gene: .
CDR3 protein: CASSLPQEQFF
CDR3 DNA: TGTGCCAGCAGTTTACCCCAGGAGCAGTTCTTC

clone size: many
J gene: TRBJ2-3
V gene: TRBV20-1
D gene: .
CDR3 protein: CSARTGGTDTQYF
CDR3 DNA: TGCAGTGCAAGGACAGGAGGGACAGATACGCAGTATTTT